The text below deals with one T cell receptor beta chain. These data originate in a study of blood T cell repertoires in COVID-19. For the study at large: There were acute and convalescent COVID-19 samples, and they came from the United States, Italy and Spain. Sources were T cells, B-cell-depleted T cells, or PBMCs; the material itself was cDNA or gDNA.

Only in-frame clones appear in the TCRdb table, and some are missing; sequencing was by immunoSEQ multiplex PCR. The table has about 280,000 clones, about nine tenths seen once. The CDR3 spans 16 residues. The germline CDR1 and CDR2 sequences are LNHDA and SQIVND (reference sequence). The V gene end was trimmed by 3 bases and the J gene end by 1 base; junction bases not matched to a gene: 5. The clonotype originates from a woman in her 30s with active or convalescent COVID-19. Sequences were obtained from peripheral blood. The chain uses TRBV19 and TRBJ2-3, with TRBD2 matching over 9 bases. The CDR3 region has the DNA TGTGCCAGTAGTATGGGGAGCGGGGGGCGCACAGATACGCAGTATTTT. Its translation is CASSMGSGGRTDTQYF.